This passage covers 20 T cell receptor beta chains from one sample sequenced in a study of tumor-infiltrating lymphocytes in primary liver carcinoma. Both blood RNA, taken from unsorted whole blood, and germline DNA were extracted. Total RNA amounting to 500 ng was the source from which TCR beta cDNA was made with a constant-region primer. Employing slightly modified ARM-PCR, three nested multiplex PCR rounds were run, and these gave rise to the TCR beta libraries. Forward primers for TRBV1-TRBV30 and a C-beta reverse primer served the first two PCR rounds, at about 10 cycles each. TCRdb re-called the multiplex PCR reads through MiXCR, storing one row per CDR3 protein. The table lists a few hundred thousand distinct CDR3 sequences, more than 55% of them singletons. Sequencing was performed on peripheral blood. Receptors were obtained from a woman aged 30 to 39 with primary liver carcinoma and hepatitis B virus infection.

Comment on this clonotype: One base away lies a much larger clone, so this may be a sequencing read error. This chain connects TRBV12-5 to TRBJ1-1; D unclear. V dropped 3 bases and J dropped 0 bases, with 17 bases sitting between them. The germline V gene encodes CDR1 LGHNT and CDR2 FRNRAP. The CDR3 loop spans 17 amino acids. The DNA of the CDR3 is TGTGCTAGTGGTTTCCGGAACTACGATGGCCTGAACACTGAAGCTTTCTTT. Translated: CASGFRNYDGLNTEAFF.

As to this clonotype: A much larger clone sits a single nucleotide away, making a read error possible. V usage is TRBV12-3 or TRBV12-4 and J usage is TRBJ2-1, with D possibly being TRBD1 or TRBD2 (5 bases each). The V end was cut by 7 bases, the J end by 9 bases, with 25 bases between. The CDR3 covers 16 residues. As DNA, the CDR3 is TGTGCCAGCAATTTTGGTCCCCCTCAGGGACGGGGTGAGCAGTTCTTC. Translation: CASNFGPPQGRGEQFF.

This clonotype appeared many times. V gene TRBV12-3 or TRBV12-4 combines with J gene TRBJ2-5; tentatively, D is TRBD2 (6 bases). The V end was cut by 0 bases, the J end by 7 bases, with 12 bases between. The CDR3 covers 14 residues. The CDR3 bases are TGTGCCAGCAGTTTAGCGGGAGGTGGTAGGACCCAGTACTTC. Its translation is CASSLAGGGRTQYF.

Details on this clonotype: The conserved closing phenylalanine or tryptophan is absent in this CDR3, likely reflecting a read error. The chain recombines TRBV4-1 with TRBJ1-5, with TRBD1 as a possible D gene (6 bases). The CDR3 loop spans 16 amino acids. In germline, CDR1 is MGHRA, CDR2 YSYEKL. The CDR3 is CASSQTPQGRNQPQHL. CDR3 nucleotides: TGTGCCAGCAGCCAAACCCCACAGGGCCGCAATCAGCCCCAGCATTTA.

There are a few counts of this clonotype. The V and J genes are TRBV12-3 or TRBV12-4 and TRBJ1-5; D uncertain. Trimming cost V 1 base and J 0 bases, with 13 bases left between them. The CDR3 consists of 17 residues. CDR3 region: CASSLGAETYSNQPQHF. The CDR3 DNA sequence: TGTGCCAGCAGTTTAGGGGCAGAGACTTATAGCAATCAGCCCCAGCATTTT.

This clonotype was seen only a few times. The genes are TRBV18 and TRBJ2-1; no definite D call. Germline V gene sequence: CDR1 KGHSH, CDR2 LQKENI. V lost 3 bases and J lost 7, with 10 bases in between. There are 13 residues in the CDR3. The chain's CDR3 is CASSPSDGNEQFF. The CDR3 DNA follows: TGTGCCAGCTCACCTTCGGACGGGAATGAGCAGTTCTTC. The full variable domain, completed using reference TRBV18 and TRBJ2-1, is NAGVMQNPRHLVRRRGQEARLRCSPMKGHSHVYWYRQLPEEGLKFMVYLQKENIIDESGMPKERFSAEFPKEGPSILRIQQVVRGDSAAYFCASSPSDGNEQFFGPGTRLTVL.

In the case of this clonotype: Relative to the germline gene, one junction end is altered; a read error may explain this. This sequence joins TRBV12-3 or TRBV12-4 and TRBJ2-7; 10 bases agree with TRBD2. The CDR3 has 14 residues. CDR3 in amino acids: CGSSRTSGTYEQYF. CDR3 sequence (DNA): TGTGGCAGCAGCCGAACTAGCGGGACCTACGAACAGTACTTC.

This clonotype was seen only a few times. The V and J genes are TRBV12-3 or TRBV12-4 and TRBJ1-1; D may be TRBD1 (5 bases). This CDR3 comprises 12 residues. V dropped 3 bases and J dropped 10 bases, with 12 bases sitting between them. CDR3 nucleotides: TGTGCCAGCAGTTTTGGGGACGTGGGAGCTTTCTTT. As protein: CASSFGDVGAFF.

A note on this clonotype: A much more abundant neighbour one base away suggests this may be a read error. The rearrangement joins TRBV10-3 to TRBJ2-5; D is possibly TRBD1 or TRBD2 (5 bases each). This CDR3 contains 12 residues. Germline CDR1 reads ENHRY; CDR2 reads SYGVKD. CDR3 residues: CTISERGETQYF. The CDR3 DNA reads TGTACCATCTCAGAACGGGGCGAGACCCAGTACTTC.

In the case of this clonotype: A junction boundary mismatches the germline segment, possibly from a read error. The chain couples TRBV13 to TRBJ2-1; D is unclear. The CDR3 length is 15 residues. Germline V CDR1 and CDR2: PRHDT, FYEKMQ (reference sequence). CDR3 nucleotide sequence: TGTGCCAGTTGCGGAAGGCGAGAGGCCTACAATGAGCTGTTCTTC. This gives the protein CASCGRREAYNELFF.

The chain combines TRBV20-1 with TRBJ2-1, with D hard to call. Trimming took 0 bases from V and 5 from J, leaving 11 bases between them. The germline V gene has CDR1 DFQATT and CDR2 SNEGSKA (reference sequence). The CDR3 length is 14 residues. The CDR3 spells CSARDMGRDNEQFF. In DNA form, the CDR3 reads TGCAGTGCTAGAGATATGGGTAGAGACAATGAGCAGTTCTTC.

This clonotype has just a few counts. Just one base apart from a much larger clone, this may be a read error. This chain links TRBV11-2 with TRBJ2-7; 10 bases are shared with TRBD1. V was clipped by 4 bases and J by 3 bases; unmatched bases: 9. Germline V CDR1 and CDR2: SGHAT, FQNNGV. The CDR3 runs 16 residues. The chain's CDR3 is CASSYGQGVRVYEQYF. CDR3 DNA: TGTGCCAGCAGCTACGGACAGGGGGTTCGTGTCTACGAGCAGTACTTC.

Note on this clonotype: This clone may be a read error of a much larger clone one base away. This sequence joins TRBV29-1 and TRBJ2-7; D unclear. The germline CDR1 and CDR2 sequences are SQVTM and ANQGSEA. There are 14 residues in the CDR3. The CDR3 DNA reads as TGCAGCGTCCGTCCCCACCCCGAGAGGTCCGAGCATTACTTC. Amino acid sequence: CSVRPHPERSEHYF.

In the case of this clonotype: A single base separates this from a much larger clone, so it may be a read error. The chain carries TRBV4-3 and TRBJ2-6, with a weak D call TRBD1 (5 bases). Germline V gene lookup returns CDR1 LGHNA and CDR2 YSLEER. This CDR3 is built from 17 residues. The CDR3 DNA reads TGCGCCAGCAGCCGAAAAGGGGCATCAACTGGGGTCAACGTCCTGACTTTC. Translating gives CASSRKGASTGVNVLTF.

On this clonotype itself: One end of the junction fails to match germline, which may point to a read error. The chain recombines TRBV6-5 with TRBJ2-7; 9 bases are a match to TRBD2. Germline V gives CDR1 MNHEY, CDR2 SVGAGI. The length of the CDR3 is 14 residues. The CDR3 DNA follows: TGTGCCGGCAGTAAACTAGCGGGTACCTACGAGCAGTACTTC. Residues: CAGSKLAGTYEQYF.

In its sample, this clonotype was seen once. This chain links TRBV6-2 or TRBV6-3 with TRBJ2-1; D perhaps matches TRBD2 (5 bases). CDR3 size: 11 residues. Trimming removed 7 bases at V and 12 bases at J, with 13 bases between. In germline, CDR1 is MNHEY, CDR2 SVGEGT. The CDR3 DNA follows: TGTGCCAGCATCCTAGCCCCGAGGCAGTTCTTC. This gives the protein CASILAPRQFF.

The chain joins TRBV6-2 or TRBV6-3 to TRBJ2-7, with a tentative D call TRBD2 (6 bases). This CDR3 is 13 amino acids long. Trimming took off 5 bases at V and 4 bases at J, with 12 bases between the two ends. The germline V gene encodes CDR1 MNHEY and CDR2 SVGEGT. CDR3 sequence (DNA): TGTGCCAGCAGTCGCAAAGGAGGGTACGAGCAGTACTTC. Amino acid sequence: CASSRKGGYEQYF.

Concerning this clonotype: One end of the junction does not line up with germline, which may come from a read error. The chain joins TRBV4-1 to TRBJ2-1; 8 nucleotides line up with TRBD1. The CDR3 sequence is 16 residues long. In germline, CDR1 is MGHRA, CDR2 YSYEKL. CDR3 DNA sequence: TGCGCAAGCAGCCAAGGGCCGGGACAGGACTACAATGAGCAGTTCTTC. This encodes CASSQGPGQDYNEQFF.

Many counts were recorded for this clonotype. This chain connects TRBV12-3 or TRBV12-4 to TRBJ2-2; no reliable D call. This CDR3 region has 13 residues. V was pared by 6 bases and J by 2 bases, with 7 bases between. The CDR3 region is CASRGTNTGELFF. The CDR3, as DNA: TGTGCCAGCAGAGGAACCAACACCGGGGAGCTGTTTTTT.

About this clonotype itself: A much larger clone differs from this one at a single base, so this may be a read error. The V and J genes are TRBV4-1 and TRBJ2-5; D is uncertain. The V end was cut by 4 bases, the J end by 0 bases, with 12 bases between. CDR3 length: 15 residues. Germline CDR1 is MGHRA and CDR2 is YSYEKL. DNA of the CDR3: TGCGCCAGCAGCCGAGGAGTCAACGACCAAGAGACCCAGTACTTC. This gives the protein CASSRGVNDQETQYF.